This is a list of T cell receptor beta chains from one sample in a study of blood T cell repertoires in COVID-19. Some clones are missing from TCRdb's copy, which holds only in-frame ones; the method was immunoSEQ multiplex PCR. The sample consists of over 100,000 clones, about 89% of them appearing once. The sequencing sample was made of peripheral blood. The receptor set was obtained from a man aged 35 to 55 with acute or convalescent COVID-19. Each CDR3 is given with its conserved first and last residue. Each record gives: clone size, V gene, D gene, J gene, CDR3 protein, CDR3 DNA. A D gene is named only where the DNA matches it firmly. Some rows have no size entry. The others give once, few or many, or a class for an expanded clone.

>-|TRBV11-2|TRBD1|TRBJ1-5
CASSRDSTSNQPQHF
TGTGCCAGCAGCCGGGACAGTACTAGCAATCAGCCCCAGCATTTT
>-|TRBV2|TRBD1|TRBJ1-1
CASRRTGLEAFF
TGTGCCAGCAGGCGGACAGGACTCGAAGCTTTCTTT
>-|TRBV18|TRBD2|TRBJ2-3
CASSPKAGLAGTNTQYF
TGTGCCAGCTCACCCAAAGCGGGACTAGCGGGAACAAATACGCAGTATTTT
>-|TRBV9|-|TRBJ2-5
CASSVHLTGDQETQYF
TGTGCCAGCAGCGTTCACCTGACAGGCGATCAGGAGACCCAGTACTTC
>-|TRBV19|TRBD1|TRBJ2-2
CASSPRTGKNTGELFF
TGTGCCAGTAGTCCCCGGACAGGGAAGAACACCGGGGAGCTGTTTTTT
>few|TRBV18|-|TRBJ1-5
CASSPLPGGNQPQHF
TGTGCCAGCTCACCATTACCGGGGGGCAATCAGCCCCAGCATTTT
>-|TRBV5-8|-|TRBJ2-1
CASSLEGAGYNEQFF
TGTGCCAGCAGCTTGGAGGGGGCGGGATACAATGAGCAGTTCTTC
>-|TRBV5-1|-|TRBJ1-1
CASSHGRGSTEAFF
TGCGCCAGCAGTCATGGTCGGGGAAGCACTGAAGCTTTCTTT
>-|TRBV7-3|TRBD2|TRBJ2-5
CASSSGPAGGQETQYF
TGTGCCAGCAGCTCGGGGCCTGCGGGGGGCCAAGAGACCCAGTACTTC
>-|TRBV30|TRBD1|TRBJ1-2
CAWEQGAGGYTF
TGTGCCTGGGAACAGGGGGCAGGTGGCTACACCTTC
>-|TRBV5-5|-|TRBJ2-7
CASSRRDNPTYEQYF
TGTGCCAGCAGCCGCCGGGACAACCCAACCTACGAGCAGTACTTC
>-|TRBV5-1|-|TRBJ1-4
CASSLGGGAPNEKLFF
TGCGCCAGCAGCTTGGGTGGGGGGGCACCTAATGAAAAACTGTTTTTT
>-|TRBV9|TRBD1|TRBJ2-2
CASSATTGTVRELFF
TGTGCCAGCAGCGCCACGACAGGGACAGTGAGGGAGCTGTTTTTT
>-|TRBV6-1|-|TRBJ1-2
CASSEIRGGSGYTF
TGTGCCAGCAGTGAAATCAGGGGTGGGTCTGGCTACACCTTC
>once|TRBV7-2|-|TRBJ1-1
CASSSRVRTEAFF
TGTGCCAGCAGCTCCAGGGTCAGGACTGAAGCTTTCTTT
>-|TRBV25-1|-|TRBJ1-5
CASSEKGLSGPQHF
TGTGCCAGCAGTGAAAAAGGACTATCCGGGCCCCAGCATTTT
>-|TRBV2|-|TRBJ1-5
CASSAVYGNQPQHF
TGTGCCAGCAGTGCGGTCTATGGCAATCAGCCCCAGCATTTT
>-|TRBV30|-|TRBJ1-1
CAWRSLRWETTNTEAFF
TGTGCCTGGAGAAGCCTTCGGTGGGAGACCACGAACACTGAAGCTTTCTTT
>-|TRBV6-6|-|TRBJ1-1
CASSSTGYEAFF
TGTGCCAGCAGTTCAACAGGGTATGAAGCTTTCTTT
>-|TRBV10-3|TRBD1|TRBJ1-5
CAISTGTGNQPQHF
TGTGCCATCAGCACCGGGACAGGTAATCAGCCCCAGCATTTT
>-|TRBV19|TRBD1|TRBJ1-5
CASSTRNRGRNQPQHF
TGTGCCAGTAGTACACGAAACAGGGGACGGAATCAGCCCCAGCATTTT
>-|TRBV12-3/TRBV12-4|-|TRBJ1-3
CASSFIGNTIYF
TGTGCCAGCAGTTTTATTGGAAACACCATATATTTT
>-|TRBV30|-|TRBJ2-3
CAWSLGGGVGGDTQYF
TGTGCCTGGAGCCTTGGTGGCGGAGTGGGGGGAGATACGCAGTATTTT
>-|TRBV7-9|-|TRBJ2-1
CASSLVAGATYNEQFF
TGTGCCAGCAGCTTGGTGGCAGGCGCGACCTACAATGAGCAGTTCTTC
>once|TRBV7-2|TRBD1|TRBJ1-2
CASSDRGANYGYTF
TGTGCCAGCAGCGACAGGGGGGCCAACTATGGCTACACCTTC
>-|TRBV18|-|TRBJ1-1
CASSLEITEGTAGEAFF
TGTGCCAGCTCACTTGAGATCACGGAGGGGACGGCGGGTGAAGCTTTCTTT
>-|TRBV6-5|-|TRBJ1-6
CASSSGNYNSPLHF
TGTGCCAGCAGTTCCGGGAATTATAATTCACCCCTCCACTTT
>-|TRBV11-3|-|TRBJ2-5
CASSQNGQLLETQYF
TGTGCCAGCAGCCAAAACGGACAGCTATTGGAGACCCAGTACTTC
>-|TRBV4-2|-|TRBJ2-2
CASSQEEGGPGELFF
TGTGCCAGCAGCCAAGAGGAGGGGGGGCCCGGGGAGCTGTTTTTT
>few|TRBV27|TRBD2|TRBJ2-5
CASSRRLAEIQETQYF
TGTGCCAGCAGCCGCCGACTAGCCGAAATACAAGAGACCCAGTACTTC
>few|TRBV9|-|TRBJ1-2
CASTGTHYGYTF
TGTGCCAGCACTGGGACTCACTATGGCTACACCTTC
>once|TRBV4-3|-|TRBJ2-7
CASSRERGYEQYF
TGCGCCAGCAGCCGAGAAAGGGGGTACGAGCAGTACTTC
>-|TRBV7-9|TRBD2|TRBJ2-3
CASSPKGGGRGTDTQYF
TGTGCCAGCAGCCCCAAGGGGGGCGGGAGGGGGACAGATACGCAGTATTTT
>-|TRBV6-6|-|TRBJ1-1
CASSYGHLNTEAFF
TGTGCCAGCAGTTACGGACATCTGAACACTGAAGCTTTCTTT
>-|TRBV5-4|-|TRBJ2-1
CASSLGRAGPEVGNEQFF
TGTGCCAGCAGCTTGGGTCGTGCAGGGCCAGAAGTGGGCAATGAGCAGTTCTTC
>-|TRBV11-2|-|TRBJ1-1
CASSLVQGPNTEAFF
TGTGCCAGCAGCTTAGTACAGGGACCGAACACTGAAGCTTTCTTT
>-|TRBV19|-|TRBJ1-3
CASSMRGGSSGNTIYF
TGTGCCAGTAGTATGAGGGGGGGGTCGTCTGGAAACACCATATATTTT
>-|TRBV2|-|TRBJ1-2
CASSPARNYGYTF
TGTGCCAGCAGTCCCGCCCGGAACTATGGCTACACCTTC
>-|TRBV4-1|TRBD1|TRBJ1-2
CASSQPGQDQFYGYTF
TGCGCCAGCAGCCAACCGGGACAGGACCAATTTTATGGCTACACCTTC
>-|TRBV20-1|-|TRBJ2-3
CSASIPSRGADTQYF
TGCAGTGCTAGTATTCCCAGCAGGGGTGCGGATACGCAGTATTTT
>-|TRBV6-5|-|TRBJ1-2
CASSLFAETAYGYTF
TGTGCCAGCAGTCTCTTTGCCGAGACAGCTTATGGCTACACCTTC
>-|TRBV5-4|-|TRBJ1-3
CASSLGVLGAGGNTIYF
TGTGCCAGCAGCTTGGGTGTCCTGGGGGCTGGCGGAAACACCATATATTTT
>-|TRBV5-6|-|TRBJ1-2
CASSFATSLANYGYTF
TGTGCCAGCAGCTTCGCGACGTCCCTAGCTAACTATGGCTACACCTTC
>-|TRBV6-6|-|TRBJ1-6
CASSATKGNSPLHF
TGTGCCAGCAGTGCCACTAAGGGGAATTCACCCCTCCACTTT
>-|TRBV5-1|TRBD1|TRBJ2-6
CASSPSGTGSRPGANVLTF
TGCGCCAGCAGCCCTTCCGGGACAGGGTCTAGACCTGGGGCCAACGTCCTGACTTTC